This T cell receptor beta chain was sequenced for a study of blood T cell repertoires in COVID-19. About the study: Donors in the United States, Italy and Spain gave samples during acute or convalescent COVID-19.

TCRdb's table, derived via immunoSEQ multiplex PCR, lists solely in-frame clones and lacks some. The sample gives 110,000 or so clones, roughly 79% of which show up once; 10% is in the top ten. CDR3 length equals 15 residues. From germline, CDR1 is SGHNT and CDR2 YYREEE (reference sequence). The junction had 7 bases not matched to a gene; V was cut back by 4 bases and J by 3 bases. The sequenced sample was peripheral blood. This chain connects TRBV5-4 to TRBJ2-1; TRBD1 matches 7 bases. The TCR sequence derives from a human donor in a cohort sampled during active COVID-19. This CDR3 reads CASSNRTGVYNEQFF. Here the CDR3 DNA reads TGTGCCAGCAGCAACCGAACAGGGGTCTACAATGAGCAGTTCTTC.